This TCR beta chain comes out of a study of identical twins. Study-level findings and limits: Invariant MAIT and iNKT cells are populations that could partly confound zero-insertion analyses. Sequences that were out-of-frame, alpha and twin-shared displayed an excess of low generation probability.

Each CDR3 protein gets one entry after TCRdb re-called the 5' RACE reads with MiXCR. The sample shows 410,000 or so distinct CDR3 sequences, approximately 17% of them seen only once. About this clonotype itself: Its antigen is undetermined.

V shed 2 bases, J shed 5 bases, and the junction held 1 base outside the gene matches. The V gene's germline CDR1 is SGHRS and CDR2 YFSETQ. This CDR3 spans 14 amino acids. Sequencing was done on a sample of naive T cells sorted from blood. The sequence came from a man over 45 in good health. The gene calls are TRBV5-1 and TRBJ2-7; 13 bases are shared with TRBD2. This chain's CDR3 is CASSFGTSGDEQYF. The CDR3 DNA reads as TGCGCCAGCAGCTTTGGGACTAGCGGGGACGAGCAGTACTTC.